This TCR beta chain originates from a study of patients and donors after allogeneic stem cell transplantation. From the RT-PCR reads, TCRdb called clonotypes with MiXCR, one entry per CDR3 protein. This sample has about 230,000 distinct CDR3 sequences, with about 14% found just once. Sequenced: blood, either unsorted or a sorted T cell fraction (not recorded which). The clonotype comes from a human donor who was either an allogeneic HSCT recipient or a stem cell or donor lymphocyte infusion donor (not recorded which). It is not recorded whose cells these are; they may come from a transplant donor.

The CDR3 nucleotides are TGCAGCGTTGAACTAGGCACCAAGACCCAGTACTTC. Translated: CSVELGTKTQYF. This chain joins TRBV29-1 and TRBJ2-5, with D unresolved. The CDR3 spans 12 residues. Trimming removed 2 bases at V and 6 bases at J, with 10 bases between. From germline, CDR1 is SQVTM and CDR2 ANQGSEA.